This is a list of T cell receptor beta chains from one sample in a study of T cell responses to AZD1222 COVID-19 vaccine. The protocol was immunoSEQ multiplex PCR, while the TCRdb copy is restricted to in-frame clones and leaves out a portion. The sample has some 160,000 clones; roughly 92% are singletons. The material was peripheral blood, obtained on day 0 of AZD1222 vaccination. The receptors derive from an adult in good health. Each CDR3 is given with its conserved first and last residue. The D gene is left open where the match is weak. Clone size is stated in some rows and not others, as once, few, many or a class when expanded.

d_call j_call v_call clone_size cdr3_aa cdr3_nt
- TRBJ1-1 TRBV29-1 - CSVEASGHLNTEAFF TGCAGCGTTGAAGCTTCGGGACACTTGAACACTGAAGCTTTCTTT
- TRBJ1-6 TRBV6-4 - CASSAGVDNSPLHF TGTGCCAGCAGTGCGGGGGTGGATAATTCACCCCTCCACTTT
TRBD1 TRBJ2-2 TRBV2 - CASSPLMGTGGNGELFF TGTGCCAGCAGTCCCCTGATGGGGACAGGGGGTAACGGGGAGCTGTTTTTT
- TRBJ2-5 TRBV7-2 - CASSSSGSAETQYF TGTGCCAGCAGCTCATCGGGGTCTGCCGAGACCCAGTACTTC
- TRBJ1-6 TRBV6-6 - CASSYWDGDYNSPLHF TGTGCCAGCAGTTACTGGGACGGTGACTATAATTCACCCCTCCACTTT
- TRBJ1-2 TRBV13 - CASSSVANYGYTF TGTGCCAGCAGTTCTGTAGCTAACTATGGCTACACCTTC
- TRBJ1-3 TRBV12-5 once CASGWTSGPWYTIYF TGTGCTAGTGGTTGGACCTCCGGGCCTTGGTACACCATATATTTT
TRBD1 TRBJ1-2 TRBV19 - CASSIQGQGNYGYTF TGTGCCAGTAGTATACAAGGACAGGGGAACTATGGCTACACCTTC
- TRBJ1-6 TRBV28 - CGVVARGAVGSPLHF TGTGGGGTTGTGGCCCGGGGGGCGGTTGGTTCACCCCTCCACTTT
TRBD1 TRBJ1-2 TRBV7-9 - CASSSPGTGVPGYTF TGTGCCAGCAGCTCCCCCGGGACAGGGGTTCCGGGCTACACCTTC
TRBD1 TRBJ1-4 TRBV4-3 - CASSLPGQGGEKLFF TGCGCCAGCAGCCTTCCTGGACAGGGTGGTGAAAAACTGTTTTTT
TRBD2 TRBJ2-7 TRBV14 - CASSLLAGGPWEQYF TGTGCCAGCAGCCTACTAGCGGGAGGGCCTTGGGAGCAGTACTTC
- TRBJ2-7 TRBV3-1/TRBV3-2 - CASSLRSGTYIPGEQYF TGTGCCAGCAGCCTAAGATCGGGGACCTATATCCCAGGAGAGCAGTACTTC
- TRBJ2-2 TRBV2 - CASSFVGTNTGELFF TGTGCCAGCAGTTTCGTGGGGACGAACACCGGGGAGCTGTTTTTT
TRBD1 TRBJ2-3 TRBV29-1 - CSVDLGQGRDTQYF TGCAGCGTTGACTTGGGACAGGGGAGAGATACGCAGTATTTT
- TRBJ2-2 TRBV29-1 - CSVREANTGELFF TGCAGCGTCAGGGAGGCGAACACCGGGGAGCTGTTTTTT
- TRBJ2-3 TRBV28 - CASMEQGATDTQYF TGTGCCAGCATGGAACAGGGCGCCACAGATACGCAGTATTTT
- TRBJ2-7 TRBV29-1 once CSVEDSDYEQYF TGCAGCGTTGAAGACTCAGATTACGAGCAGTACTTC
- TRBJ2-5 TRBV11-2 - CASSTDGVGATQYF TGTGCCAGCAGCACGGACGGGGTGGGGGCAACCCAGTACTTC
- TRBJ2-3 TRBV20-1 - CSARDPDTQYF TGCAGTGCTAGAGATCCAGATACGCAGTATTTT
TRBD1 TRBJ1-6 TRBV18 once CASSLTGQGATGSPLHF TGTGCCAGCTCACTAACCGGACAGGGGGCGACGGGTTCACCCCTCCACTTT
- TRBJ2-7 TRBV5-8 - CASSLGASRTYEQYF TGTGCCAGCAGCTTGGGGGCTAGCCGTACCTACGAGCAGTACTTC
- TRBJ2-7 TRBV5-1 - CASSPEGFYEQYF TGCGCCAGCAGCCCGGAGGGGTTTTACGAGCAGTACTTC
TRBD1 TRBJ1-5 TRBV12-5 - CASGGADRGPPSNQPQHF TGTGCTAGTGGAGGGGCGGACAGGGGCCCTCCGAGCAATCAGCCCCAGCATTTT
- TRBJ1-1 TRBV12-3/TRBV12-4 - CASSLRVNTEAFF TGTGCCAGCAGTTTGAGGGTGAACACTGAAGCTTTCTTT
- TRBJ2-1 TRBV9 - CASSARPGTGFYNEQFF TGTGCCAGCAGCGCCCGTCCGGGCACAGGATTTTACAATGAGCAGTTCTTC
TRBD1 TRBJ2-1 TRBV11-3 - CASSRTGSSYNEQFF TGTGCCAGCAGCCGGACAGGGAGCTCCTACAATGAGCAGTTCTTC
TRBD1 TRBJ1-2 TRBV6-6 - CASEGQGFIYGYTF TGTGCCAGCGAAGGACAGGGTTTTATCTATGGCTACACCTTC